The 32 T cell receptor beta chains below all came from one sample that was sequenced in a study of CD8+CD57+ T cells in acquired aplastic anemia. The template for TCR beta VDJ and CDR3 sequence profiling was genomic DNA. MiXCR, run by TCRdb on the reads, gives a single entry per CDR3 protein. The sample lists about 180,000 distinct CDR3 sequences, around half occurring once. The sequencing sample was made of sorted CD4+, CD8+, or CD8+CD57+ T cells (not recorded which) from PBMCs. The receptors stem from a human donor in good health.

This clonotype appeared many times. The chain links TRBV24-1 to TRBJ2-3; 12 nucleotides align to TRBD2. CDR1 and CDR2 (germline): KGHDR, SFDVKD. The V gene end was trimmed by 3 bases and the J gene end by 0 bases; junction bases not matched to a gene: 6. The CDR3 has 18 amino acids. CDR3 DNA sequence: TGTGCCACCAGTGATCCCAGACTAGCGGGAGATAGCACAGATACGCAGTATTTT. This translates into CATSDPRLAGDSTDTQYF.

This clonotype was seen ten or more times. The DNA of the CDR3 is TGCGCCAGCAGCTTGTTCGCAGGGGTAACAGATACGCAGTATTTT. It translates to CASSLFAGVTDTQYF. The chain couples TRBV5-1 to TRBJ2-3; a weak D match, TRBD1 (6 bases). Germline CDR1 SGHRS, CDR2 YFSETQ. The CDR3 extends over 15 amino acids. V lost 1 base and J 3 bases, leaving 12 bases between the germline ends.

Many counts were recorded for this clonotype. The V call is TRBV14, the J call TRBJ1-1, with 8 bases that match TRBD1. Germline-derived CDR1 and CDR2 are SGHDN and FVKESK. This CDR3 has 13 residues. The junction had 6 bases not matched to a gene; V was cut back by 5 bases and J by 7 bases. Here the CDR3 reads CASSVQGAFEAFF. The CDR3 DNA sequence: TGTGCCAGCAGCGTCCAGGGGGCTTTTGAAGCTTTCTTT.

This clonotype was counted only a few times. The genes are TRBV15 and TRBJ2-7; no reliable D call. The CDR3 extends over 14 amino acids. Germline CDR1 and CDR2: LNHNV and YYDKDF (reference sequence). The V end was cut by 3 bases, the J end by 2 bases, with 11 bases between. CDR3 in DNA: TGTGCCACCAGCAGGGAATTGAACCCCTACGAGCAGTACTTC. Translating gives CATSRELNPYEQYF.

The CDR3 region is CASSILGSDGYTF. The CDR3 DNA reads as TGTGCCAGTAGTATCTTGGGGTCGGATGGCTACACCTTC. The chain is built from TRBV19 and TRBJ1-2; D not resolved. This CDR3 has 13 amino acids. V was pared by 3 bases and J by 6 bases, with 11 bases between. Germline assignment: CDR1 LNHDA and CDR2 SQIVND (reference sequence).

In the case of this clonotype: A read error is possible here, since a much larger clone lies one base away. The rearrangement uses TRBV5-4 and TRBJ2-3, with a weak D call TRBD2 (5 bases). Germline V gene lookup returns CDR1 SGHNT and CDR2 YYREEE (reference sequence). There are 16 residues in the CDR3. V was pared by 1 base and J by 2 bases, with 14 bases between. The CDR3 here is CASSLMWETNTDTQYF. CDR3 in DNA: TGTGCCAGCAGCTTGATGTGGGAGACAAACACAGATACGCAGTATTTT.

The V and J genes are TRBV7-7 and TRBJ2-5; 14 nucleotides align to TRBD2. The CDR3 spans 17 residues. Germline V lookup: CDR1 SSHAT, CDR2 FNYEAQ (reference sequence). V gave up 1 base and J gave up 5 bases; unmatched junction bases: 6. CDR3 loop: CASSLGLAGGAGETQYF. For the CDR3, the DNA is TGTGCCAGCAGCTTAGGACTAGCGGGGGGGGCCGGTGAGACCCAGTACTTC.

Note on this clonotype: Since a much larger clone is just one base distant, this may be a read error. The V gene is TRBV11-2, the J gene TRBJ1-1; D gene uncertain. The CDR3 runs 14 residues. CDR1 SGHAT and CDR2 FQNNGV come from the germline V gene. Trimming cost V 3 bases and J 1 base, with 9 bases left between them. The CDR3 DNA reads TGTGCCAGCAGCTTTGGACGAAAGAACACTGAAGCTTTCTTT. Encoded protein: CASSFGRKNTEAFF.

The gene calls are TRBV7-9 and TRBJ2-5; D is unresolved. Trimming took off 7 bases at V and 4 bases at J, with 13 bases between the two ends. In germline, CDR1 is SEHNR, CDR2 FQNEAQ (reference sequence). The CDR3 totals 13 residues. In DNA, the CDR3 is TGTGCCAGCACCCCTTTGAAGGGAGAGACCCAGTACTTC. Translated, it gives CASTPLKGETQYF.

This chain connects TRBV10-3 to TRBJ2-2; 9 positions match TRBD1. Germline assignment: CDR1 ENHRY and CDR2 SYGVKD. V shed 8 bases, J shed 2 bases, and the junction held 3 bases outside the gene matches. There are 14 residues in the CDR3. CDR3 nucleotide sequence: TGTGCCATCTCGGGACAGGGCAACACCGGGGAGCTGTTTTTT. Amino acid sequence: CAISGQGNTGELFF.

The table lists this clonotype with a few counts. The V gene is TRBV13, the J gene TRBJ2-3; D might be TRBD2 (6 bases). The CDR3 has 17 residues. Germline V gene lookup returns CDR1 PRHDT and CDR2 FYEKMQ (reference sequence). With 5 bases removed from V and 2 bases from J, the gap between germline ends came to 20 bases. The CDR3 sequence is CASSPIPGLEFTDTQYF. The CDR3, as DNA: TGTGCCAGCAGCCCAATACCGGGACTCGAGTTCACAGATACGCAGTATTTT.

With respect to this clonotype: This may be a read error: a much more frequent sequence differs by one nucleotide. No conserved phenylalanine or tryptophan ends this CDR3, so it is likely a read error. V gene TRBV12-3 or TRBV12-4 combines with J gene TRBJ1-1, with TRBD1 matching over 7 bases. Germline trimming cut 6 bases from V and 0 bases from J; bases unmatched to any gene: 4. This CDR3 is 14 amino acids long. The CDR3 loop is CASRRDRMNTEAFL. DNA of the CDR3: TGTGCCAGCAGACGGGACAGAATGAACACTGAAGCTTTCCTT.

This clonotype was found many times. V and J are TRBV2 and TRBJ1-2; no firm D call. CDR1 and CDR2 (germline): SNHLY, FYNNEI. The V gene lost 4 bases and the J gene lost 8 bases, with 11 bases spanning the gap. This CDR3 has 12 amino acids. CDR3 nucleotide sequence: TGTGCCAGCAGTGGGCAGAAGGAGGGCTACACCTTC. Protein sequence: CASSGQKEGYTF.

This clonotype was seen ten or more times. The rearrangement uses TRBV6-5 and TRBJ1-2, with D tentatively TRBD1 (6 bases). Trimming pared 5 bases from V and 4 bases from J, leaving 11 bases between. The germline CDR1 and CDR2 sequences are MNHEY and SVGAGI. CDR3 length: 13 amino acids. CDR3 in amino acids: CASSTGWTYGYTF. CDR3 in DNA: TGTGCCAGCAGTACAGGGTGGACCTATGGCTACACCTTC.

The chain has TRBV20-1 and TRBJ2-1; the match to TRBD2 covers 9 bases. Germline CDR1 and CDR2: DFQATT and SNEGSKA (reference sequence). V gave up 6 bases and J gave up 3 bases; unmatched junction bases: 9. This CDR3 has 15 amino acids. The CDR3 reads CSAGIAGDFYNEQFF. CDR3 nucleotide sequence: TGCAGTGCAGGAATAGCGGGAGACTTCTACAATGAGCAGTTCTTC.

The J gene is TRBJ2-3, the V gene TRBV9; no clear D. Germline CDR1 SGDLS, CDR2 YYNGEE. The CDR3 extends over 13 amino acids. V shed 2 bases and J shed 0 bases, with 4 bases lying between them. The CDR3 sequence is CASSVTSTDTQYF. CDR3 bases: TGTGCCAGCAGCGTGACGAGCACAGATACGCAGTATTTT.

The sample holds many counts of this clonotype. This rearrangement joins TRBV19 to TRBJ1-5; 8 bases agree with TRBD1. Germline V lookup: CDR1 LNHDA, CDR2 SQIVND (reference sequence). The CDR3 is made up of 19 amino acids. Trimming at V came to 2 bases and at J to 0 bases, leaving 12 bases not matched to a gene. CDR3 loop: CASSINPLDRGNSNQPQHF. Written as DNA, the CDR3 is TGTGCCAGTAGTATAAACCCCCTTGACAGGGGAAATAGCAATCAGCCCCAGCATTTT.

The chain links TRBV7-2 to TRBJ2-7; D is ambiguous. CDR1 is SGHTA and CDR2 is FQGNSA in the germline V gene. V shed 5 bases and J shed 3 bases, with 14 bases lying between them. This CDR3 spans 14 amino acids. CDR3 in amino acids: CASSREDLSYEQYF. In DNA, the CDR3 is TGTGCCAGCAGCCGCGAGGACCTGAGCTACGAGCAGTACTTC.

The J gene is TRBJ1-1, the V gene TRBV5-4; 7 nucleotides agree with TRBD1. The CDR3 is 14 amino acids. With V trimmed by 2 bases and J by 1 base, 2 bases remained unmatched. From germline, CDR1 is SGHNT and CDR2 YYREEE (reference sequence). The DNA of the CDR3 is TGTGCCAGCAGCTTCGGGACAGAGAACACTGAAGCTTTCTTT. This gives the protein CASSFGTENTEAFF.

This clonotype was seen more than once but under ten times. The V gene is TRBV11-2, the J gene TRBJ2-1, with TRBD2 matching 7 bases. CDR3 length: 14 residues. Trimming cost V 5 bases and J 8 bases; bases outside gene matches: 9. Germline V lookup: CDR1 SGHAT, CDR2 FQNNGV. CDR3 region: CASSPRGEGDEQFF. CDR3 in DNA: TGTGCCAGCAGCCCCCGGGGGGAGGGCGATGAGCAGTTCTTC.

The genes are TRBV7-9 and TRBJ1-1, with a weak D call TRBD1 (5 bases). Deletions cut 5 bases from V and 4 bases from J, with 14 bases between. Looked up from germline, CDR1 is SEHNR and CDR2 is FQNEAQ (reference sequence). This CDR3 is 14 amino acids long. The CDR3 DNA reads as TGTGCCAGCAGCCCGACAGAGCGAGTCACTGAAGCTTTCTTT. This codes for CASSPTERVTEAFF.

As regards this clonotype: Being one base from a much bigger clone, this may be a read error. The chain links TRBV6-2 or TRBV6-3 to TRBJ2-3; D is perhaps TRBD2 (5 bases). Looked up from germline, CDR1 is MNHEY and CDR2 is SVGEGT. The CDR3 has 14 residues. CDR3 loop: CASSTNRLADAQYF. CDR3 coding DNA: TGTGCCAGCAGTACCAATCGCCTAGCAGATGCGCAGTATTTT.

The rearrangement joins TRBV19 to TRBJ2-1; 9 bases are shared with TRBD1. Germline CDR1 LNHDA, CDR2 SQIVND (reference sequence). Trimming removed 1 base from V and 4 bases from J; junction bases left unmatched: 8. This CDR3 is built from 17 residues. The CDR3 loop reads CASSIGTTGGEYNEQFF. In DNA, the CDR3 is TGTGCCAGTAGTATAGGGACTACAGGGGGCGAGTACAATGAGCAGTTCTTC.

The V call is TRBV14, the J call TRBJ2-3; TRBD2 aligns across 7 bases. The V gene's germline CDR1 is SGHDN and CDR2 FVKESK. V shed 2 bases, J shed 2 bases, and the junction held 7 bases outside the gene matches. This CDR3 spans 16 amino acids. The CDR3 bases are TGTGCCAGCAGCCAACCCTGGGAGGGAAACACAGATACGCAGTATTTT. It specifies CASSQPWEGNTDTQYF.

In DNA form, the CDR3 reads TGCAGTGCTAGAGTCTCCAGTGTTGGGTCACCCCTCCACTTT. This sequence encodes CSARVSSVGSPLHF. This chain joins TRBV20-1 and TRBJ1-6; D uncertain. V lost 1 base to trimming and J lost 10 bases, with 14 bases between them. CDR1 and CDR2 (germline): DFQATT, SNEGSKA (reference sequence). CDR3 length: 14 amino acids.

This clonotype was detected many times. The CDR3, as DNA: TGTGCCAGCAAAAAAGGACGGACGAGCTCCTACGAGCAGTACTTC. This sequence encodes CASKKGRTSSYEQYF. V usage is TRBV6-2 or TRBV6-3 and J usage is TRBJ2-7; D unclear. Trimming pared 7 bases from V and 0 bases from J, leaving 16 bases between. In germline, CDR1 is MNHEY, CDR2 SVGEGT. CDR3 length equals 15 residues.

The chain has TRBV29-1 and TRBJ1-1, with D hard to call. The ends were cut back, 0 bases at V and 4 bases at J, with 3 bases in the middle. CDR3 length: 11 residues. Germline CDR1 and CDR2: SQVTM and ANQGSEA. The CDR3 sequence is CSVEDSTEAFF. The CDR3 DNA reads TGCAGCGTTGAAGACAGCACTGAAGCTTTCTTT.

A note on this clonotype: One end of the junction is discordant with germline, which a read error may explain. This rearrangement joins TRBV10-3 to TRBJ2-7; 7 bases align to TRBD1. The CDR3 totals 17 residues. Germline CDR1 is ENHRY and CDR2 is SYGVKD. The CDR3 reads CASSTRQRSGGTYEQYF. In DNA, the CDR3 is TGTGCCAGCAGTACTCGACAGCGGTCAGGGGGTACCTACGAGCAGTACTTC.

The chain uses TRBV5-5 and TRBJ2-3; tentatively, D is TRBD2 (5 bases). The CDR3 has 15 amino acids. Germline loops: CDR1 SGHKS, CDR2 YYEKEE (reference sequence). Trimming pared 3 bases from V and 2 bases from J, leaving 13 bases between. CDR3 sequence: CASSSWSSLTDTQYF. CDR3 nucleotide sequence: TGTGCCAGCAGCTCATGGTCTAGCCTCACAGATACGCAGTATTTT.

The genes are TRBV19 and TRBJ2-7; D perhaps matches TRBD2 (6 bases). The V and J ends lost 3 bases and 0 bases respectively, with 12 bases between them. CDR1 is LNHDA and CDR2 is SQIVND in the germline V gene (reference sequence). The CDR3 is made up of 15 amino acids. Here the CDR3 DNA reads TGTGCCAGTAGTATTCGGGACTCCCTCTCCTACGAGCAGTACTTC. It translates to CASSIRDSLSYEQYF. The variable domain in full, completed from reference TRBV19 and TRBJ2-7, reads DGGITQSPKYLFRKEGQNVTLSCEQNLNHDAMYWYRQDPGQGLRLIYYSQIVNDFQKGDIAEGYSVSREKKESFPLTVTSAQKNPTAFYLCASSIRDSLSYEQYFGPGTRLTVT.

The chain employs TRBV5-1 and TRBJ2-1; 10 bases align to TRBD2. CDR1 SGHRS and CDR2 YFSETQ come from the germline V gene. With V trimmed by 4 bases and J by 6 bases, 7 bases remained unmatched. This CDR3 region has 15 residues. The CDR3 region is CASSPGTSDLNEQFF. DNA of the CDR3: TGCGCCAGCAGCCCCGGGACTAGCGACCTCAATGAGCAGTTCTTC.

At least ten counts were recorded for this clonotype. J is TRBJ2-5 and V is TRBV20-1; 12 bases agree with TRBD2. J was trimmed by 5 bases and V by 8 bases; bases with no gene match: 12. This CDR3 has 15 residues. Germline values: CDR1 DFQATT, CDR2 SNEGSKA (reference sequence). The CDR3 is CSLATSGSSRETQYF. CDR3 DNA sequence: TGCAGTCTGGCGACTAGCGGGAGTTCCAGGGAGACCCAGTACTTC.